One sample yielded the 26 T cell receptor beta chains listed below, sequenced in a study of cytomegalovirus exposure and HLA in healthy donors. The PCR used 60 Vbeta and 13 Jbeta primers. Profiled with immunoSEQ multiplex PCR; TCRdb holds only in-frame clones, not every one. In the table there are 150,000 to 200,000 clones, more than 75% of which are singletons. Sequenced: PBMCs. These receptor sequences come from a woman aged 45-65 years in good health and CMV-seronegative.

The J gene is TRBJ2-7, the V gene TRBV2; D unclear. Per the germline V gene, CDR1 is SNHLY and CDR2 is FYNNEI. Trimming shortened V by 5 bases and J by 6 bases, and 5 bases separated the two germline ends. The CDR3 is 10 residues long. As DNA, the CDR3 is TGTGCCAGCAGTAACTCCGAGCAGTACTTC. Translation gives CASSNSEQYF. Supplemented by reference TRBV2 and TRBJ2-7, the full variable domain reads EPEVTQTPSHQVTQMGQEVILRCVPISNHLYFYWYRQILGQKVEFLVSFYNNEISEKSEIFDDQFSVERPDGSNFTLKIRSTKLEDSAMYFCASSNSEQYFGPGTRLTVT.

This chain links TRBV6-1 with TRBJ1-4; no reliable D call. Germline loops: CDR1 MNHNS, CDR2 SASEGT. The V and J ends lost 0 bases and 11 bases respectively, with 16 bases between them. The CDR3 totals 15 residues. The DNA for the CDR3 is TGTGCCAGCAGTGAAGCAGACGAAGGAGTGAGGAAACTGTTTTTT. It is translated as CASSEADEGVRKLFF.

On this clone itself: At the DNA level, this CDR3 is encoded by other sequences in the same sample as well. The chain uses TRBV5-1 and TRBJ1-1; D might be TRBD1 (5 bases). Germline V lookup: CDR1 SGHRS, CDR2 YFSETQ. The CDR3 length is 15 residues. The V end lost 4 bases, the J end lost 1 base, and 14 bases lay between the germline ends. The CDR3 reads CASSPGGDGNTEAFF. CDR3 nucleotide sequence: TGCGCCAGCAGCCCCGGGGGGGATGGGAACACTGAAGCTTTCTTT.

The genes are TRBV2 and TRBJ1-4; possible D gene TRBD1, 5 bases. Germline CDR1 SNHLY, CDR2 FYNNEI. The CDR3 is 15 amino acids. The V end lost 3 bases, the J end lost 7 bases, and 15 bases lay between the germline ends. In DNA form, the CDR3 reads TGTGCCAGCAGTGATGGAGGGACCCCTGGTGAAAAACTGTTTTTT. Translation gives CASSDGGTPGEKLFF.

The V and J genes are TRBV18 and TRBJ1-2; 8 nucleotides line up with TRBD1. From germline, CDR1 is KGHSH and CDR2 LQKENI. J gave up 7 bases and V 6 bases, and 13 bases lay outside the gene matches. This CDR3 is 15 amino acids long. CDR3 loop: CASSGDRGGSLGYTF. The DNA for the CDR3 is TGTGCCAGCTCCGGAGACAGGGGCGGTTCTCTTGGCTACACCTTC.

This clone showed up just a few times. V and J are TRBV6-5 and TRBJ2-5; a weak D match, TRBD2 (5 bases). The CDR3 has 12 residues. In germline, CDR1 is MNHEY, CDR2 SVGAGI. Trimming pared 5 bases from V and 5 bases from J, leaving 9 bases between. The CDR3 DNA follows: TGTGCCAGCAGTCCCCGGAGGGAGACCCAGTACTTC. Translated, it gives CASSPRRETQYF.

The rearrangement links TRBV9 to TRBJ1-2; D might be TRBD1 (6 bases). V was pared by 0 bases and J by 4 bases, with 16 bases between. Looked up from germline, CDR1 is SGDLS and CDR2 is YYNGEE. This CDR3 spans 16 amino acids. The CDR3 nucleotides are TGTGCCAGCAGCGTAGCGTCTAGCGGACAGCTCTATGGCTACACCTTC. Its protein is CASSVASSGQLYGYTF.

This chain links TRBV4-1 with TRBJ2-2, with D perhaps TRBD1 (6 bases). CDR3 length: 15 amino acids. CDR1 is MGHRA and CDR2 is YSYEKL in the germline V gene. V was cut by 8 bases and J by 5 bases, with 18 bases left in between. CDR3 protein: CASRGSGVRTGELFF. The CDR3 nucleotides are TGCGCCAGCCGGGGTTCAGGGGTGAGGACCGGGGAGCTGTTTTTT.

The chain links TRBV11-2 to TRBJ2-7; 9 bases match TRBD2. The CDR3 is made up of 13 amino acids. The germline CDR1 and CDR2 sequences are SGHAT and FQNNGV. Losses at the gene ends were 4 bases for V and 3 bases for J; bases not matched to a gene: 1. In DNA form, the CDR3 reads TGTGCCAGCAGCTCTAGCGGGAACTACGAGCAGTACTTC. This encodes CASSSSGNYEQYF.

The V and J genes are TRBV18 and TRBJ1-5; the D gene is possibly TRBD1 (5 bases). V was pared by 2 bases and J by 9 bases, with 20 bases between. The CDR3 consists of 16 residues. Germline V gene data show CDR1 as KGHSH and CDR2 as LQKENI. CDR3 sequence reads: CASSPADKALEWPQHF. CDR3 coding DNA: TGTGCCAGCTCACCAGCGGACAAGGCGTTGGAGTGGCCCCAGCATTTT. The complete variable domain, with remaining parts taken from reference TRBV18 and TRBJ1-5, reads NAGVMQNPRHLVRRRGQEARLRCSPMKGHSHVYWYRQLPEEGLKFMVYLQKENIIDESGMPKERFSAEFPKEGPSILRIQQVVRGDSAAYFCASSPADKALEWPQHFGDGTRLSIL.

DNA of the CDR3: TGTGCCAGCAGCCGCGGACAGGGGGCATCCTACGAGCAGTACTTC. This gives the protein CASSRGQGASYEQYF. The gene calls are TRBV5-4 and TRBJ2-5; 11 bases line up with TRBD1. The J call is uncertain, as TRBJ2-7 better fits the DNA end. CDR1 SGHNT and CDR2 YYREEE come from the germline V gene (reference sequence). This CDR3 has 15 amino acids.

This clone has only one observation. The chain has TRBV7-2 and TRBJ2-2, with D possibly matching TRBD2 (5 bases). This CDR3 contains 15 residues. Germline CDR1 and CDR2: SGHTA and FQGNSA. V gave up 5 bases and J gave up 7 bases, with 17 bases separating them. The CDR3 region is CASSPWTSRGGELFF. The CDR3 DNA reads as TGTGCCAGCAGCCCCTGGACGAGTCGGGGCGGGGAGCTGTTTTTT. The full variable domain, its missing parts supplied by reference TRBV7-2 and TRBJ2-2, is GAGVSQSPSNKVTEKGKDVELRCDPISGHTALYWYRQSLGQGLEFLIYFQGNSAPDKSGLPSDRFSAERTGGSVSTLTIQRTQQEDSAVYLCASSPWTSRGGELFFGEGSRLTVL.

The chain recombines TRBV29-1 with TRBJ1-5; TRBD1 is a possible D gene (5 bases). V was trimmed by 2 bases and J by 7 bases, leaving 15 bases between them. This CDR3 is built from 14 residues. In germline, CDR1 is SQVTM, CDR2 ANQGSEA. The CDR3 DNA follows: TGCAGCGTTGAAATAGGCGACCAGGGACAGCCCCAGCATTTT. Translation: CSVEIGDQGQPQHF.

CDR3 sequence reads: CASSLGDRPYNEQFF. Here the CDR3 DNA reads TGTGCCAGCAGCTTAGGGGACAGGCCCTACAATGAGCAGTTCTTC. The chain has TRBV7-9 and TRBJ2-1, with TRBD1 identical over 8 bases. The CDR3 extends over 15 amino acids. V lost 1 base, J lost 2 bases, and 1 base stayed unmatched. The germline V gene has CDR1 SEHNR and CDR2 FQNEAQ (reference sequence).

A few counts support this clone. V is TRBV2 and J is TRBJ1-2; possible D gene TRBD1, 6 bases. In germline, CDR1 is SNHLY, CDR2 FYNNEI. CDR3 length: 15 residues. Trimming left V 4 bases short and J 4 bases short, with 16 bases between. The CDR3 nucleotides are TGTGCCAGCAGTGCCGGACAGCTTCCTCTCTATGGCTACACCTTC. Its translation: CASSAGQLPLYGYTF.

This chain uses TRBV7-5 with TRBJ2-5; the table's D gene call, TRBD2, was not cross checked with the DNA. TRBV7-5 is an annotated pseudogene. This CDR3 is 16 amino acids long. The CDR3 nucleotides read TGTGCCAGGCTGCAAGTAGCGGGGGGATTTCAAGAGACCCAGTACTTC. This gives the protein CARLQVAGGFQETQYF.

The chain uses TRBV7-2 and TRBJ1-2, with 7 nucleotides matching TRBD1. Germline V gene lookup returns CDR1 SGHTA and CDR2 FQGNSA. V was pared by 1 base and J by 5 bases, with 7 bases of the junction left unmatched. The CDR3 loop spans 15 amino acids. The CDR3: CASSLEYRGVYGYTF. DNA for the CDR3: TGTGCCAGCAGCTTAGAGTACAGGGGTGTGTATGGCTACACCTTC.

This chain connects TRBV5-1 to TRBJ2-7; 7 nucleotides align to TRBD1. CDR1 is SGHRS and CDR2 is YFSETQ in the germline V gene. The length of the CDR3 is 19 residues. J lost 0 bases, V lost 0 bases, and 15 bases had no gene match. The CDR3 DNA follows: TGCGCCAGCAGCTTGGCCACTAAGATACAGGGGACCACCTCCTACGAGCAGTACTTC. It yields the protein CASSLATKIQGTTSYEQYF.

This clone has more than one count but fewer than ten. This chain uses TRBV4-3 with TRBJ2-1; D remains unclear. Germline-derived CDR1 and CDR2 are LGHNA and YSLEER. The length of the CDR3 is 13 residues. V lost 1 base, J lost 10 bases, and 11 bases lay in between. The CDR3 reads CASSQGNDGEQFF. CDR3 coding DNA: TGCGCCAGCAGCCAAGGGAACGACGGGGAGCAGTTCTTC.

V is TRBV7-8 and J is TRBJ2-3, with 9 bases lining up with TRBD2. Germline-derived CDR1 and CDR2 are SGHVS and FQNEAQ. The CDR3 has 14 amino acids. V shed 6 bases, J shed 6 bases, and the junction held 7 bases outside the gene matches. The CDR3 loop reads CASRRLAEGDTQYF. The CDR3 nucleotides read TGTGCCAGCAGGAGACTAGCGGAGGGGGATACGCAGTATTTT.

The CDR3 loop is CASSSRGPLVTEAFF. Written as DNA, the CDR3 is TGTGCCAGCAGCAGCAGGGGGCCCCTGGTCACTGAAGCTTTCTTT. This chain uses TRBV5-4 with TRBJ1-1, with 8 nucleotides matching TRBD1. The J segment lost 4 bases and the V segment lost 4 bases, leaving 9 bases of the junction unmatched. The CDR3 sequence is 15 residues long. CDR1 is SGHNT, CDR2 YYREEE, per germline (reference sequence).

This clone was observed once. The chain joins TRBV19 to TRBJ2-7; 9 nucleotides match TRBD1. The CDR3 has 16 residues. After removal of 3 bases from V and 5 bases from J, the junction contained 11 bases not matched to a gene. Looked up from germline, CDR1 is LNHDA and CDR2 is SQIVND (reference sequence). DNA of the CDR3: TGTGCCAGTAGTATCGACCGGACAGGGGCCTGGAACGAGCAGTACTTC. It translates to CASSIDRTGAWNEQYF.

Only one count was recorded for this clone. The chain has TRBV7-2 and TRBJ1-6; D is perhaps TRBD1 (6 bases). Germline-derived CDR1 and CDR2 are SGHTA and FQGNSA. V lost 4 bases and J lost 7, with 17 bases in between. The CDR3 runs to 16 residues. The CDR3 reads CASSYAGALGNSPLHF. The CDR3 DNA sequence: TGTGCCAGCAGCTACGCAGGGGCCCTGGGGAATTCACCCCTCCACTTT. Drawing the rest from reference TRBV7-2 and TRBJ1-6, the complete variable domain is GAGVSQSPSNKVTEKGKDVELRCDPISGHTALYWYRQSLGQGLEFLIYFQGNSAPDKSGLPSDRFSAERTGGSVSTLTIQRTQQEDSAVYLCASSYAGALGNSPLHFGNGTRLTVT.

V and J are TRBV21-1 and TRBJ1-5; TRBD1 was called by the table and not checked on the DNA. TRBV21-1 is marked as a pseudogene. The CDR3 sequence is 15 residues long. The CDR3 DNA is TGTGCCAGCAGCAACCCGGGACACCGAAATCAGCCCCAGCATTTT. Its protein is CASSNPGHRNQPQHF.

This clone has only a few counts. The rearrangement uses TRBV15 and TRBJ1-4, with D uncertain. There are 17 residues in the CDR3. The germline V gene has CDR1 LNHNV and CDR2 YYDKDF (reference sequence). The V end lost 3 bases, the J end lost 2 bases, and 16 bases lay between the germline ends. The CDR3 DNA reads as TGTGCCACCAGCAGTGGATTCTTTAGAGGGACTAATGAAAAACTGTTTTTT. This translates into CATSSGFFRGTNEKLFF.

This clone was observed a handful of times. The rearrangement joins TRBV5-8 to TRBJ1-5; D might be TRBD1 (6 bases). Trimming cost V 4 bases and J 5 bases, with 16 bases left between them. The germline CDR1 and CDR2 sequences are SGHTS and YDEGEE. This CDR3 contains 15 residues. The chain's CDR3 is CASSDTGSSHQPQHF. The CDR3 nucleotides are TGTGCCAGCAGCGACACAGGGTCCTCGCATCAGCCCCAGCATTTT.